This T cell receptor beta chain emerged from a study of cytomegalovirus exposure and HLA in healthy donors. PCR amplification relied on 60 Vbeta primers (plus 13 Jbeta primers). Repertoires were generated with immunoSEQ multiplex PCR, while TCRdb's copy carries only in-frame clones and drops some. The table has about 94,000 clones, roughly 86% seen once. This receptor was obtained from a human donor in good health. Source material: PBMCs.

The CDR3 DNA follows: TGTGCCAGCAGTGCGCCAATGAGCTCCTACAATGAGCAGTTCTTC. Encoded protein: CASSAPMSSYNEQFF. The gene calls are TRBV21-1 and TRBJ2-1; TRBD2 is the table's D call, not checked against the DNA. TRBV21-1 is a pseudogene locus. This CDR3 has 15 residues.